Each of the 29 T cell receptor beta chains below was sequenced from the same sample in a study of T cells in Graves' hyperthyroidism and ophthalmopathy (dated by TCRdb to about 2019). The library was prepared using multiplex PCR. TCRdb records Illumina HiSeq 2000 as the sequencer. The TCR beta CDR3 regions were amplified from RNA transcripts. The first round of RT-PCR for the TCR CDR3 was performed with the HTBI primer set and the Qiagen OneStep RT-PCR kit. In TCRdb, the public reads were trimmed at Q25 with fastp and aligned with MiXCR, with productive beta chains retained. CDR3 protein duplicates are merged, each entry listing the most common genes and DNA. The sample table lists 600,000 to 800,000 distinct CDR3 sequences, about a third of them with a count of one. The ten largest make up 31% of the sample. Sequenced: blood. These TCRs come from a woman between 40 and 50 years old with Graves' hyperthyroidism.

This clonotype was seen at least ten times. The chain combines TRBV7-9 with TRBJ2-5; TRBD2 is a possible D gene (5 bases). Trimming cost V 2 bases and J 2 bases, with 12 bases left between them. Germline loops: CDR1 SEHNR, CDR2 FQNEAQ (reference sequence). The CDR3 runs to 15 residues. CDR3 nucleotides: TGTGCCAGCAGCTTACCCCGGACGGGACAAGAGACCCAGTACTTC. This encodes CASSLPRTGQETQYF.

The chain combines TRBV6-1 with TRBJ2-2, with 8 bases matching TRBD2. The germline gives CDR1 MNHNS, CDR2 SASEGT. V lost 6 bases to trimming and J lost 7 bases; unmatched junction nucleotides: 7. The length of the CDR3 is 14 residues. The CDR3 DNA follows: TGTGCCAGCAGGTGGGGACTAGATAACGGGGAGCTGTTTTTT. Translated: CASRWGLDNGELFF.

In DNA form, the CDR3 reads TGTGCCAGCAGTTACGGCGCAGGGTTATACGAGCAGTACTTC. Protein: CASSYGAGLYEQYF. The chain recombines TRBV28 with TRBJ2-7; the D gene is possibly TRBD1 (5 bases). CDR1 is MDHEN and CDR2 is SYDVKM in the germline V gene. V dropped 4 bases and J dropped 4 bases, with 14 bases sitting between them. The CDR3 runs to 14 residues.

Worth noting for this clonotype: The junction differs from germline at one of its ends, possibly a read error. The J gene is TRBJ1-4, the V gene TRBV4-1; D is uncertain. This CDR3 is 16 amino acids long. Germline V gene data show CDR1 as MGHRA and CDR2 as YSYEKL. CDR3 residues: CAIDGCLEATNEELFF. The CDR3 DNA sequence: TGCGCCATAGACGGGTGTCTAGAAGCAACTAATGAAGAACTGTTTTTT.

This clonotype was counted only a few times. The chain employs TRBV6-5 and TRBJ1-4; 8 bases fit TRBD1. CDR1 is MNHEY and CDR2 is SVGAGI in the germline V gene. The ends lost 6 bases at V and 8 bases at J; junction bases unmatched: 5. There are 13 residues in the CDR3. CDR3 loop: CASSRQGREKLFF. DNA of the CDR3: TGTGCCAGCAGCCGACAGGGGAGAGAAAAACTGTTTTTT.

This clonotype was counted at least ten times. The rearrangement links TRBV20-1 to TRBJ1-2; D is undetermined. The ends were cut back, 1 base at V and 1 base at J, with 4 bases in the middle. CDR1 is DFQATT and CDR2 is SNEGSKA in the germline V gene (reference sequence). The CDR3 spans 12 residues. The CDR3 DNA follows: TGCAGTGCTAGAGTTAGTAACTATGGCTACACCTTC. Encoded protein: CSARVSNYGYTF.

V and J are TRBV7-2 and TRBJ1-2, with D perhaps TRBD1 (5 bases). Germline CDR1 reads SGHTA; CDR2 reads FQGNSA. The V end lost 1 base, the J end lost 10 bases, and 16 bases lay between the germline ends. This CDR3 comprises 14 residues. The CDR3 is CASSLGATDYAYTF. CDR3 DNA sequence: TGTGCCAGCAGCTTAGGGGCGACAGACTACGCCTACACCTTC.

In this sample, this clonotype turned up many times. This rearrangement joins TRBV12-3 or TRBV12-4 to TRBJ2-5; tentative D call: TRBD2 (6 bases). V was trimmed by 6 bases and J by 9 bases, leaving 17 bases between them. The CDR3 is 13 amino acids. DNA of the CDR3: TGTGCCAGCAGCCATAGCGGTCCGCCGGCCCAGTACTTC. Encoded protein: CASSHSGPPAQYF.

The CDR3 nucleotides are TGTGCCAGCAGCCAACTAGGACAGGCTAATTCACCCCTCCACTTT. It specifies CASSQLGQANSPLHF. V is TRBV14 and J is TRBJ1-6, with 7 bases identical to TRBD1. Germline CDR1 and CDR2: SGHDN and FVKESK. The CDR3 length is 15 residues. Germline trimming cut 2 bases from V and 6 bases from J; bases unmatched to any gene: 4.

This clonotype was detected many times. The chain is built from TRBV2 and TRBJ1-6; TRBD1 aligns across 8 bases. V lost 6 bases and J lost 1; bases outside the gene matches: 5. Germline CDR1 reads SNHLY; CDR2 reads FYNNEI. The CDR3 consists of 16 residues. The CDR3 region is CASRDRAGSYNSPLHF. CDR3 bases: TGTGCCAGCAGGGACAGGGCGGGGTCCTATAATTCACCCCTCCACTTT.

This clonotype was found many times. The chain carries TRBV7-2 and TRBJ1-2; D perhaps matches TRBD1 (5 bases). Germline CDR1 and CDR2: SGHTA and FQGNSA. V lost 1 base and J lost 7, with 13 bases in between. The CDR3 is 14 amino acids. The CDR3 sequence: CASSLGWGEGGYTF. CDR3 DNA: TGTGCCAGCAGCTTAGGATGGGGGGAAGGTGGCTACACCTTC.

This clonotype was detected many times. The chain recombines TRBV20-1 with TRBJ1-4; the match to TRBD1 covers 8 bases. Losses at the gene ends were 1 base for V and 5 bases for J; bases not matched to a gene: 6. CDR3 size: 15 residues. From germline, CDR1 is DFQATT and CDR2 SNEGSKA (reference sequence). The CDR3 sequence is CSARGQQGANEKLFF. In nucleotides, the CDR3 is TGCAGTGCTAGAGGACAGCAGGGGGCGAATGAAAAACTGTTTTTT.

V gene TRBV7-8 combines with J gene TRBJ1-1; 10 nucleotides match TRBD1. V trimming: 5 bases; J trimming: 6 bases; junction bases outside the gene matches: 6. Germline values: CDR1 SGHVS, CDR2 FQNEAQ. This CDR3 contains 14 residues. In nucleotides, the CDR3 is TGTGCCAGCAGCCGGGGACAGGGGTCGGCTGAAGCTTTCTTT. This encodes CASSRGQGSAEAFF. Full variable domain (outside the CDR3, taken from reference TRBV7-8 and TRBJ1-1): GAGVSQSPRYKVAKRGQDVALRCDPISGHVSLFWYQQALGQGPEFLTYFQNEAQLDKSGLPSDRFFAERPEGSVSTLKIQRTQQEDSAVYLCASSRGQGSAEAFFGQGTRLTVV.

This clonotype has more than one count but fewer than ten. One end of the junction is discordant with germline, which a read error may explain. V usage is TRBV20-1 and J usage is TRBJ1-5; no clear D. This CDR3 is built from 14 residues. CDR1 is DFQATT and CDR2 is SNEGSKA in the germline V gene (reference sequence). CDR3 bases: TGCAGTGCCAGAGATGGGGTTCGCAATCAGCCCCAGCATTTT. This encodes CSARDGVRNQPQHF.

In this sample, this clonotype turned up a few times. The chain employs TRBV9 and TRBJ2-3; unclear D gene. The V gene's germline CDR1 is SGDLS and CDR2 YYNGEE. V lost 3 bases and J lost 4, with 9 bases in between. The CDR3 spans 13 residues. DNA of the CDR3: TGTGCCAGCAGCGGTGGGATGGCAGATACGCAGTATTTT. Protein: CASSGGMADTQYF.

In this sample, this clonotype turned up a few times. At one end, the junction sequence differs from germline, possibly due to a read error. In DNA, the CDR3 is TGTGTCAGCTCACCATTGGCAACTGAAGCTTTCTTT. It codes for CVSSPLATEAFF. V and J are TRBV18 and TRBJ1-1, with D unclear. This CDR3 is built from 12 residues. From germline, CDR1 is KGHSH and CDR2 LQKENI. Looking up the rest from reference TRBV18 and TRBJ1-1 gives the full variable domain: NAGVMQNPRHLVRRRGQEARLRCSPMKGHSHVYWYRQLPEEGLKFMVYLQKENIIDESGMPKERFSAEFPKEGPSILRIQQVVRGDSAAYFCVSSPLATEAFFGQGTRLTVV.

This clonotype was observed a handful of times. V gene TRBV13 combines with J gene TRBJ1-3; D ambiguous. The length of the CDR3 is 16 residues. CDR1 and CDR2 from the germline V gene are PRHDT and FYEKMQ (reference sequence). The ends were cut back, 6 bases at V and 0 bases at J, with 15 bases in the middle. The CDR3, as DNA: TGTGCCAGCAGTTTAAACCGGGCCTCCTCTGGAAACACCATATATTTT. Protein product: CASSLNRASSGNTIYF.

This clonotype came up many times. This chain connects TRBV7-8 to TRBJ2-5; TRBD2 matches 11 bases. Per the germline V gene, CDR1 is SGHVS and CDR2 is FQNEAQ. The CDR3 is 15 residues long. J was trimmed by 5 bases and V by 7 bases; bases with no gene match: 9. The CDR3 loop reads CASKLAGASGETQYF. For the CDR3, the DNA is TGTGCCAGCAAACTAGCGGGGGCCTCAGGGGAGACCCAGTACTTC.

This rearrangement joins TRBV7-9 to TRBJ2-5, with D possibly matching TRBD2 (5 bases). The CDR3 covers 14 residues. Germline CDR1 is SEHNR and CDR2 is FQNEAQ (reference sequence). Trimming shortened V by 8 bases and J by 1 base, and 14 bases separated the two germline ends. DNA of the CDR3: TGTGCCAGCCACCCGGTCGGGGTCCAAGAGACCCAGTACTTC. Amino acid sequence: CASHPVGVQETQYF.

This clonotype has a count of ten or more. An end of the junction differs from the germline gene, which may be a read error. The chain recombines TRBV5-1 with TRBJ1-5; the D gene is possibly TRBD1 (6 bases). The CDR3 consists of 15 residues. Germline V gene sequence: CDR1 SGHRS, CDR2 YFSETQ. DNA for the CDR3: TGTGCCAGCAGTTTGGCAGGGGCTGGCAATCAGCCCCAGCATTTT. Translated, it gives CASSLAGAGNQPQHF.

This clonotype was observed at least ten times. The V gene is TRBV5-1, the J gene TRBJ1-2; D ambiguous. Germline V gene lookup returns CDR1 SGHRS and CDR2 YFSETQ. Trimming stripped 0 bases from V and 1 base from J, with 7 bases between. The CDR3 is made up of 14 amino acids. CDR3 nucleotide sequence: TGCGCCAGCAGCTTGGACGCAAGTAACTATGGCTACACCTTC. This sequence encodes CASSLDASNYGYTF.

In its sample, this clonotype was seen many times. V and J are TRBV7-9 and TRBJ2-5; no clear D gene. V was shortened by 6 bases and J by 2 bases, with 10 bases between the two germline ends. The CDR3 loop spans 13 amino acids. Per the germline V gene, CDR1 is SEHNR and CDR2 is FQNEAQ (reference sequence). The CDR3 DNA sequence: TGTGCCAGCAGAACGACCTCTCAAGAGACCCAGTACTTC. Amino acid sequence: CASRTTSQETQYF.

Concerning this clonotype: Being one base from a much bigger clone, this may be a read error. In nucleotides, the CDR3 is TGTGCCAGTAGATCTTTTGGGGCCTCTAATGGAAAACTGTTTTTT. Translated: CASRSFGASNGKLFF. V is TRBV19 and J is TRBJ1-4; possible D gene TRBD1, 5 bases. Germline CDR1 LNHDA, CDR2 SQIVND (reference sequence). The CDR3 extends over 15 amino acids. Full variable domain (remainder filled in from reference TRBV19 and TRBJ1-4): DGGITQSPKYLFRKEGQNVTLSCEQNLNHDAMYWYRQDPGQGLRLIYYSQIVNDFQKGDIAEGYSVSREKKESFPLTVTSAQKNPTAFYLCASRSFGASNGKLFFGSGTQLSVL.

This clonotype was seen ten or more times. The chain is built from TRBV2 and TRBJ1-2; D may be TRBD1 (5 bases). The germline V gene has CDR1 SNHLY and CDR2 FYNNEI. Deletions cut 2 bases from V and 7 bases from J, with 17 bases between. CDR3 length: 15 residues. The chain's CDR3 is CASSERGQGQAGYTF. In DNA, the CDR3 is TGTGCCAGCAGTGAAAGGGGCCAGGGCCAGGCTGGCTACACCTTC.

This clonotype was counted only a few times. The gene calls are TRBV6-5 and TRBJ1-2; D gene ambiguous. The CDR3 consists of 15 residues. V was shortened by 0 bases and J by 2 bases, with 10 bases between the two germline ends. CDR1 and CDR2 (germline): MNHEY, SVGAGI. CDR3 protein: CASSYSRASNYGYTF. For the CDR3, the DNA is TGTGCCAGCAGTTACTCGCGGGCTTCGAACTATGGCTACACCTTC.

This clonotype was seen at least ten times. The gene calls are TRBV7-9 and TRBJ1-2; no clear D gene. CDR1 SEHNR and CDR2 FQNEAQ come from the germline V gene (reference sequence). The CDR3 loop spans 16 amino acids. The germline V and J ends were trimmed by 4 bases and 2 bases, with 17 bases remaining between them. The CDR3 DNA is TGTGCCAGCAGCTCTTCGGGTTTTGGCACGAACTATGGCTACACCTTC. Protein sequence: CASSSSGFGTNYGYTF.

This clonotype was found many times. J is TRBJ1-2 and V is TRBV19; 7 bases agree with TRBD1. Germline V CDR1 and CDR2: LNHDA, SQIVND (reference sequence). The CDR3 spans 15 residues. V lost 4 bases to trimming and J lost 1 base; unmatched junction nucleotides: 6. The CDR3 DNA reads as TGTGCCAGTAGTACCTCGGACAGGCTTAACTATGGCTACACCTTC. Amino acid sequence: CASSTSDRLNYGYTF.

J is TRBJ2-7 and V is TRBV14; 12 bases are a match to TRBD1. Trimming at V came to 8 bases and at J to 4 bases, leaving 6 bases not matched to a gene. The CDR3 runs to 14 residues. Per the germline V gene, CDR1 is SGHDN and CDR2 is FVKESK. CDR3 sequence (DNA): TGTGCCAGCGGACTGGGACAGGGGGCTTACGAGCAGTACTTC. As protein: CASGLGQGAYEQYF.

For this clonotype: No DNA is shown, since the ends of the CDR3 on it are uncertain; the CDR3 is the one TCRdb lists. The rearrangement joins TRBV7-2 to TRBJ1-4; whether TRBD1, the table's D call, matches the DNA was not checked. CDR1 is SGHTA and CDR2 is FQGNSA in the germline V gene. The CDR3 is 23 residues long, counting both termini. Here the CDR3 reads CASSQTGLIFQPQHFATNEKLFF.